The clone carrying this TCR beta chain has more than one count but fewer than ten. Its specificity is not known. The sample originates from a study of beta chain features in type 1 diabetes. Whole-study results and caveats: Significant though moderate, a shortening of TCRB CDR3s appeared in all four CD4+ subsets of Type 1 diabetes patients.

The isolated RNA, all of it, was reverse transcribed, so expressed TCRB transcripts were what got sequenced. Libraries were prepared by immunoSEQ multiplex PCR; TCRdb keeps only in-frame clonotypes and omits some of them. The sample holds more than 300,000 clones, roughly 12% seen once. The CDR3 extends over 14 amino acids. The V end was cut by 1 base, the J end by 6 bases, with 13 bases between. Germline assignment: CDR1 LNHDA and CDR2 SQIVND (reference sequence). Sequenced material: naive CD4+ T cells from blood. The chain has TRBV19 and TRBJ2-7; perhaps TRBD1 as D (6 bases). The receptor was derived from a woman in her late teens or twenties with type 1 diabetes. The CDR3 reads CASSIGTGPREQYF. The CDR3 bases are TGTGCCAGTAGTATAGGTACAGGGCCCCGCGAGCAGTACTTC.